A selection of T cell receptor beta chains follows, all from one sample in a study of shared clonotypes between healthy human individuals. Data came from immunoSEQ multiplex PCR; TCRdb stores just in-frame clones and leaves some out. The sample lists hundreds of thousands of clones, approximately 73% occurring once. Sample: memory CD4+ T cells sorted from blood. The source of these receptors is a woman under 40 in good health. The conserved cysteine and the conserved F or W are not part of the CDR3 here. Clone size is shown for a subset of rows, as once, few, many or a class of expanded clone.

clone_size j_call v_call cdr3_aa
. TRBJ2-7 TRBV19 ASSPSTGTGLGYEQY
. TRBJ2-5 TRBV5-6 ASSRQPQETQY
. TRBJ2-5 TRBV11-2 ASSLGWTRGVGETQY
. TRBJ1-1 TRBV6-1 ASSGRGWTEAF
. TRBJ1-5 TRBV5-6 ASSLDRGRIQPQH
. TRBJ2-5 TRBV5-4 ASSSLPREGFEQY
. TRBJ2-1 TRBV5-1 ASSLSAASYNEQF
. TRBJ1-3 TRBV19 ASRPAGTGGRNTIY
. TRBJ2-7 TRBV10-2 ASSEFGGDYEQY
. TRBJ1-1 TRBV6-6 ASSTTGVTEAF
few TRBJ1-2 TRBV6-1 ASSEIQGEGYT
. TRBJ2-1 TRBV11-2 ASSFGYNEQF
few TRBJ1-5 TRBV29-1 SVDYGAGGPQH
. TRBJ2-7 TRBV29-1 SAGDRVRDEQY
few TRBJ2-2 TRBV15 ATSRGTGGYTGELF
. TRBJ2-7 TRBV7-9 ASSKTGSGRYEQY
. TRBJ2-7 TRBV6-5 ASKNIGDYEQY
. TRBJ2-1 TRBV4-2 ASSQAPRGGGRQSEQF
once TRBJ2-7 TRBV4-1 ASSPPRGNYEQY
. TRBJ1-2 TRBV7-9 ASSLAGLAPNYGYT
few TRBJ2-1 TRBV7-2 ASSQGTSRNEQF
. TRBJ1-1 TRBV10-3 AASRDTNTEAF
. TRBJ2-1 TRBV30 AWSAGTDLYNEQF
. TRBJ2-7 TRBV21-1 ASSNSAAGKDEQY
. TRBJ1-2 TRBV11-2 ASSRVGLIAGGNGYT
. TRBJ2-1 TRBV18 ASSPQPGLAGHEQF
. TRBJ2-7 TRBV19 ASSASTGTGKYEQY
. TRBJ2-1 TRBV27 ASRASDGRINNEQF
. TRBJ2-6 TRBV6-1 ASSSLRTGANVLT
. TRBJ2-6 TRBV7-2 ASSPALDSGANVLT
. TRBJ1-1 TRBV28 ASRTGRTEAF
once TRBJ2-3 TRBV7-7 ASSSRDRAKMGREDTQY
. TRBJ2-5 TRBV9 ASSGGLAGQETQY
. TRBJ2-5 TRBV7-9 ASSLSPLQRGQTQY